A selection of T cell receptor beta chains follows, all from one sample in a study of blood T cells in healthy people across ages. MiXCR, run by TCRdb on the 5' RACE reads, gives a single entry per CDR3 protein. The sample consists of fewer than 900,000 distinct CDR3 sequences, roughly 50% of them appearing once. Sequencing was performed on blood. The receptor source for this set is a woman between 55 and 75 years old in good health. Each CDR3 is given with its conserved first and last residue. Fields, in order: J gene, V gene, clone size, D gene, CDR3 length, CDR3 DNA, CDR3 protein. D genes are given only for firm matches. The size field is filled for only some rows; it gives once, few, many or a size class.

>TRBJ2-7|TRBV30|NA|TRBD1|13
TGTGCCTGGAGTACAGGGGGGTCCTACGAGCAGTACTTC
CAWSTGGSYEQYF
>TRBJ1-2|TRBV28|NA|TRBD1|18
TGTGCCAGCAGTCCCCCCGGGACAGGGAAGGCACAGAACTATGGCTACACCTTC
CASSPPGTGKAQNYGYTF
>TRBJ2-1|TRBV27|few|NA|16
TGTGCCAGCAGTTTGGGACCTCAAGGGGGCTACAATGAGCAGTTCTTC
CASSLGPQGGYNEQFF
>TRBJ1-1|TRBV12-3/TRBV12-4|many|NA|14
TGTGCCAGCAGTTTAACAGGAGCGAACACTGAAGCTTTCTTT
CASSLTGANTEAFF
>TRBJ1-4|TRBV20-1|NA|NA|12
TGCAGTGCCGAGTTAGGCCCTGAAAAACTGTTTTTT
CSAELGPEKLFF
>TRBJ2-3|TRBV7-2|many|TRBD2|15
TGTGCCAGCAGCCGGACTAGCGGATTGACAGATACGCAGTATTTT
CASSRTSGLTDTQYF
>TRBJ1-2|TRBV12-3/TRBV12-4|NA|NA|13
TGTGCCAGCAGCCCGTTAGCTAACTATGGCTACACCTTC
CASSPLANYGYTF
>TRBJ2-5|TRBV12-3/TRBV12-4|once|NA|13
TGTGCCAGCAAACGGTTCGGTCGGGAGACCCAGTACTTC
CASKRFGRETQYF
>TRBJ2-1|TRBV7-3|NA|TRBD2|16
TGTGCCAGCAGCTTAAATGGGGCGGGAGGAAACCGTGAGCAGTTCTTC
CASSLNGAGGNREQFF
>TRBJ2-1|TRBV20-1|NA|NA|14
TGCAGTGCCATTTGGGTTGCGGCTAACAATGAGCAGTTCTTC
CSAIWVAANNEQFF
>TRBJ2-5|TRBV20-1|NA|NA|13
TGCAGTGCGGAACGACACAAACAAGAGACCCAGTACTTC
CSAERHKQETQYF